A single T cell receptor beta chain is shown here with its context. Antigen specificity is unknown. The sample carries other DNA sequences with the same CDR3. This specimen comes from a study of shared clonotypes between healthy human individuals. Cells designated naive CD8 were CD45RO-negative and were positively selected for CCR7, with terminally differentiated effector memory CD45RA+ cells excluded. Using immunoSEQ multiplex PCR, the repertoire was profiled, and TCRdb retains in-frame clones only, with some absent. Of more than 2 million clones listed, roughly 93% are singletons. Whole-study findings and limits: Across subsets, estimated richness was generally greater for naive than for memory populations.

The germline gives CDR1 SEHNR, CDR2 FQNEAQ (reference sequence). The germline V and J ends were trimmed by 5 bases and 2 bases, with 9 bases remaining between them. There are 13 residues in the CDR3. The sample was naive CD8+ T cells from PBMCs. The chain links TRBV7-9 to TRBJ2-5; no definite D call. The TCR was taken from a man younger than 30 in good health. Some clones in this sample may be carry-over from other donors' samples. CDR3 sequence (DNA): TGTGCCAGCAGCCCCCCTCTGCAAGAGACCCAGTACTTC. Residues: CASSPPLQETQYF.